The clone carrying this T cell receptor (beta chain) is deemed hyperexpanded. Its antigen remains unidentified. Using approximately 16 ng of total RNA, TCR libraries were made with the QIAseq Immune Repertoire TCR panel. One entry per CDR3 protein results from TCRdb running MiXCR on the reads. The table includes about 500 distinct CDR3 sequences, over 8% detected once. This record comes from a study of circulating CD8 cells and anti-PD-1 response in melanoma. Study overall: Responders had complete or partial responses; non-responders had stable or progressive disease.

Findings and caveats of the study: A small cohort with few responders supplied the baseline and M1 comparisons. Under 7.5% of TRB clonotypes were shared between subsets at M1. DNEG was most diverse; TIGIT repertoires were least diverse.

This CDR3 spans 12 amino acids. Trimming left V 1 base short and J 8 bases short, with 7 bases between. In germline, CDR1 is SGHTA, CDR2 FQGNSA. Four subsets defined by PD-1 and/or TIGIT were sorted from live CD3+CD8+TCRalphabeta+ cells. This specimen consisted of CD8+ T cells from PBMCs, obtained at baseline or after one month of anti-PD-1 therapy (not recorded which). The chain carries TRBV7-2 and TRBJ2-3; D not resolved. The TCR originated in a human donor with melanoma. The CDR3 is CASSLDLGTQYF. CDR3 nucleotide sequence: TGTGCCAGCAGCTTAGACTTGGGTACGCAGTATTTT.